This T cell receptor (beta chain) was captured by sequencing in a study of human T cells and chemical hapten exposure. Study as a whole: Application of 0.01% DPC to the upper back was done by patch test, with a reading at 6 days.

The trim removed 5 bases at V and 5 bases at J, leaving 4 bases unmatched. Germline values: CDR1 SGHTA, CDR2 FQGNSA. CDR3 length equals 14 residues. There are many counts of this clonotype. Its antigen is unidentified. Time point noted: patch test 1, 2 weeks after DPC sensitization. Treatment given: therapeutic diphenylcyclopropenone sensitization with weekly scalp DPC. MiXCR, applied by TCRdb to the RACE reads, yields one record per CDR3 protein. Of approximately 340,000 distinct CDR3 sequences in the sample, around 6.9% are singletons; the top ten hold about 8%. Regarding the study as a whole: It was expanded TCRs that formed significantly more large CDR3 similarity clusters than controls did.

V gene TRBV7-2 combines with J gene TRBJ2-5; 11 bases agree with TRBD2. The sequence came from a woman aged 18-30 years with alopecia areata. Some clones in this sample may be carry-over from other donors' samples. Source: whole blood, taken in connection with sensitization to the hapten diphenylcyclopropenone (DPC). This CDR3 reads CASSVSGGAETQYF. The DNA of the CDR3 is TGTGCCAGCAGCGTTAGCGGGGGGGCCGAGACCCAGTACTTC. Complete variable domain (other parts from reference TRBV7-2 and TRBJ2-5): GAGVSQSPSNKVTEKGKDVELRCDPISGHTALYWYRQSLGQGLEFLIYFQGNSAPDKSGLPSDRFSAERTGGSVSTLTIQRTQQEDSAVYLCASSVSGGAETQYFGPGTRLLVL.